This TCR beta chain is from a study of CD8 T cells in Susac syndrome. Germline lookup yields CDR1 LNHNV and CDR2 YYDKDF (reference sequence). V lost 6 bases, J lost 6 bases, and 9 bases stayed unmatched. The CDR3 is 15 residues long. RNA totalling roughly 0.45 to 1 ug underwent reverse transcription with random hexamers. Coverage of TCR beta CDR3 amplification by immunoSEQ multiplex PCR extended to 54 Vbeta and 13 Jbeta. TCRdb reanalysed the immunoSEQ multiplex PCR reads using MiXCR and keeps one entry per CDR3 protein. The table includes nearly 200,000 distinct CDR3 sequences, nearly 95% detected once.

This chain connects TRBV15 to TRBJ2-1, with TRBD2 identical over 9 bases. This receptor was identified in a human donor with multiple sclerosis. Sequenced input: CD4+ T cells from PBMCs. The CDR3 nucleotides are TGTGCCACCAGGAGCGGGGGGCCAGGGGGCAATGAGCAGTTCTTC. Translated, it gives CATRSGGPGGNEQFF.